Included here is one T cell receptor (beta chain) sequence, with context. A much more abundant neighbour one base away suggests this may be a read error. V shed 1 base, J shed 5 bases, and the junction held 3 bases outside the gene matches. This CDR3 has 14 residues. Per the germline V gene, CDR1 is MNHEY and CDR2 is SVGAGI. The data derive from a study of Graves' ophthalmopathy and Graves' hyperthyroidism. The authors amplified TCR beta CDR3 regions, and they did so from RNA transcripts for repertoire sequencing. An initial RT-PCR round employing HTBI primers preceded a second-round multiplex PCR. TCRdb redid the calling of the multiplex PCR reads with MiXCR, one entry per CDR3 protein. The sample has about 700,000 distinct CDR3 sequences, about two fifths seen once.

What was sequenced was peripheral blood. J is TRBJ2-7 and V is TRBV6-5, with 9 bases matching TRBD1. The clonotype was recovered from an adult man with Graves' ophthalmopathy. The chain's CDR3 is CASSYWDRVDEQYF. CDR3 coding DNA: TGTGCCAGCAGTTACTGGGACAGGGTGGACGAGCAGTACTTC.